A single sample is the source of the 20 T cell receptor beta chains below, sequenced in a study of T-cell reconstitution after alpha-beta-depleted transplantation in children. Preparation of the TCRbeta library involved a method that used unique molecular identifiers. One entry per CDR3 protein results from TCRdb running MiXCR on the PCR reads. The repertoire holds 480,000 or so distinct CDR3 sequences, with 10% to 13% as singletons. Sequencing used PBMCs, obtained before TCRalphabeta/CD19-depleted stem cell transplant. These receptors originate from a child aged 2 to 10 with inherited bone marrow failure, due to receive a stem cell transplant.

This clonotype showed up many times. V usage is TRBV7-9 and J usage is TRBJ2-7, with 8 bases lining up with TRBD1. Unmatched junction bases numbered 6, after V lost 0 bases and J lost 5 bases. The CDR3 extends over 15 amino acids. Looked up from germline, CDR1 is SEHNR and CDR2 is FQNEAQ (reference sequence). The CDR3 nucleotides are TGTGCCAGCAGCTTAGCCGCGACAGGGGCGGACGAGCAGTACTTC. It specifies CASSLAATGADEQYF.

Ten or more counts support this clonotype. This sequence joins TRBV6-1 and TRBJ1-2; D gene ambiguous. V was shortened by 4 bases and J by 4 bases, with 7 bases between the two germline ends. Germline V gene data show CDR1 as MNHNS and CDR2 as SASEGT. This CDR3 contains 12 residues. The CDR3 region has the DNA TGTGCCAGCAGTGTATCCCGCTATGGCTACACCTTC. Translation gives CASSVSRYGYTF.

The chain links TRBV7-1 to TRBJ2-1; perhaps TRBD2 as D (5 bases). TRBV7-1 is placed among ORFs of uncertain function. Trimming removed 3 bases at V and 5 bases at J, with 17 bases between. This CDR3 region has 16 residues. The chain's CDR3 is CASSSGRWERNNEQFF. The CDR3 region has the DNA TGTGCCAGCAGCTCTGGTCGGTGGGAGCGGAACAATGAGCAGTTCTTC.

This clonotype was recorded at least ten times. This chain connects TRBV29-1 to TRBJ2-3; 9 bases line up with TRBD1. CDR3 length equals 14 residues. The junction had 6 bases not matched to a gene; V was cut back by 6 bases and J by 2 bases. Per the germline V gene, CDR1 is SQVTM and CDR2 is ANQGSEA. The CDR3 spells CSVDRGSPTDTQYF. In DNA, the CDR3 is TGCAGCGTGGACAGGGGTTCCCCCACAGATACGCAGTATTTT.

This clonotype was seen ten or more times. The rearrangement joins TRBV2 to TRBJ2-2; 7 bases fit TRBD2. With V trimmed by 4 bases and J by 0 bases, 2 bases remained unmatched. Germline V gene data show CDR1 as SNHLY and CDR2 as FYNNEI. The CDR3 sequence is 15 residues long. CDR3 DNA: TGTGCCAGCAGTGCCCTAGCGGCGAACACCGGGGAGCTGTTTTTT. It translates to CASSALAANTGELFF.

Concerning this clonotype itself: This may be a read error: a much more frequent sequence differs by one nucleotide. The conserved closing phenylalanine or tryptophan is absent in this CDR3, likely reflecting a read error. The genes are TRBV5-1 and TRBJ1-1; 7 bases are shared with TRBD1. Trimming took 4 bases from V and 5 from J; bases not matched to a gene: 11. From germline, CDR1 is SGHRS and CDR2 YFSETQ. This CDR3 spans 15 amino acids. For the CDR3, the DNA is TGCGCCAGCAGCCCCTTGGAGACAGGGAGGACTGAAGCTTTCGTT. Amino acid sequence: CASSPLETGRTEAFV.

The CDR3 DNA reads as TGTTCCTGCAGTTTAAGGACGGCTCTGAGCGGGGAGCTGTTTTTT. Its translation is CSCSLRTALSGELFF. This rearrangement joins TRBV28 to TRBJ2-2; D uncertain. Germline V lookup: CDR1 MDHEN, CDR2 SYDVKM. The CDR3 sequence is 15 residues long.

The rearrangement links TRBV20-1 to TRBJ2-1, with no clear D. Germline V lookup: CDR1 DFQATT, CDR2 SNEGSKA (reference sequence). The CDR3 covers 12 residues. V was cut by 6 bases and J by 7 bases, with 13 bases left in between. This CDR3 reads CSAADWINEQFF. The CDR3 nucleotides are TGCAGTGCAGCCGACTGGATTAATGAGCAGTTCTTC.

This clonotype has a count of ten or more. The rearrangement joins TRBV27 to TRBJ2-7; D is perhaps TRBD1 or TRBD2 (5 bases each). Germline V gene data show CDR1 as MNHEY and CDR2 as SMNVEV (reference sequence). The CDR3 totals 13 residues. Trimming shortened V by 4 bases and J by 3 bases, and 10 bases separated the two germline ends. The CDR3 reads CASSYGTYYEQYF. CDR3 nucleotides: TGTGCCAGCAGTTACGGGACCTACTACGAGCAGTACTTC.

The rearrangement uses TRBV5-1 and TRBJ2-2, with 10 nucleotides matching TRBD2. CDR3 length: 17 residues. The V gene's germline CDR1 is SGHRS and CDR2 YFSETQ. Trimming took 0 bases from V and 5 from J; bases not matched to a gene: 7. The CDR3: CASSLALAGDGTGELFF. CDR3 nucleotide sequence: TGCGCCAGCAGCTTGGCCCTAGCGGGAGACGGTACCGGGGAGCTGTTTTTT.

The sample holds many counts of this clonotype. The chain carries TRBV28 and TRBJ2-7; TRBD2 agrees at 7 bases. The CDR3 runs to 15 residues. Trimming removed 0 bases from V and 2 bases from J; junction bases left unmatched: 4. Germline loops: CDR1 MDHEN, CDR2 SYDVKM. The CDR3 region has the DNA TGTGCCAGCAGTTTATGGGCGGGAGAAGCCTACGAGCAGTACTTC. Translating gives CASSLWAGEAYEQYF. The whole variable domain, filled in from reference TRBV28 and TRBJ2-7, reads DVKVTQSSRYLVKRTGEKVFLECVQDMDHENMFWYRQDPGLGLRLIYFSYDVKMKEKGDIPEGYSVSREKKERFSLILESASTNQTSMYLCASSLWAGEAYEQYFGPGTRLTVT.

Note on this clonotype: Just one base apart from a much larger clone, this may be a read error. This chain joins TRBV29-1 and TRBJ2-7; weak D call: TRBD2 (5 bases). The V gene's germline CDR1 is SQVTM and CDR2 ANQGSEA. This CDR3 contains 14 residues. DNA of the CDR3: TGCAGAGTTGAGGGTGGAGACCTCTCCTACGAGCAGTACTTC. It encodes CRVEGGDLSYEQYF.

This clonotype was recorded at least ten times. V gene TRBV29-1 combines with J gene TRBJ2-3, with D possibly matching TRBD1 (6 bases). CDR1 and CDR2 from the germline V gene are SQVTM and ANQGSEA. This CDR3 is 12 amino acids long. The ends were cut back, 6 bases at V and 6 bases at J, with 13 bases in the middle. The CDR3 loop reads CSVGQQGDTQYF. The CDR3, as DNA: TGCAGCGTGGGGCAGCAGGGGGATACGCAGTATTTT.

This clonotype showed up many times. The chain joins TRBV6-2 or TRBV6-3 to TRBJ2-7, with 8 bases fitting TRBD2. J lost 5 bases, V lost 5 bases, and 8 bases had no gene match. The CDR3 spans 14 residues. Germline V CDR1 and CDR2: MNHEY, SVGEGT. The DNA for the CDR3 is TGTGCCAGCAGTCCATCGACTAGCGCTGACGAGCAGTACTTC. Translation: CASSPSTSADEQYF.

Note on this clonotype: Being one base from a much bigger clone, this may be a read error. The chain joins TRBV7-9 to TRBJ2-2; D gene ambiguous. Germline V gives CDR1 SEHNR, CDR2 FQNEAQ (reference sequence). V gave up 5 bases and J gave up 7 bases, with 17 bases separating them. The CDR3 is made up of 15 amino acids. CDR3 in amino acids: CASSPRARSDGELFF. In nucleotides, the CDR3 is TGTGCCAGCAGCCCCCGGGCCAGGTCTGACGGGGAGCTGTTTTTT. Full variable domain (remainder filled in from reference TRBV7-9 and TRBJ2-2): DTGVSQNPRHKITKRGQNVTFRCDPISEHNRLYWYRQTLGQGPEFLTYFQNEAQLEKSRLLSDRFSAERPKGSFSTLEIQRTEQGDSAMYLCASSPRARSDGELFFGEGSRLTVL.

Many counts were recorded for this clonotype. This chain uses TRBV10-3 with TRBJ1-6; 8 positions match TRBD1. V lost 4 bases and J lost 10; bases outside the gene matches: 3. CDR3 length: 13 residues. From germline, CDR1 is ENHRY and CDR2 SYGVKD. As DNA, the CDR3 is TGTGCCATCAGTGGGCAGGGGGCCTCACCCCTCCACTTT. Translating gives CAISGQGASPLHF.

This clonotype has ten or more counts. The chain employs TRBV27 and TRBJ2-7, with D possibly being TRBD1 or TRBD2 (5 bases each). The germline V gene has CDR1 MNHEY and CDR2 SMNVEV (reference sequence). CDR3 length: 14 amino acids. The V gene lost 6 bases and the J gene lost 3 bases, with 15 bases spanning the gap. This CDR3 reads CASSLTGRNYEQYF. The CDR3 DNA reads as TGTGCCAGCAGCTTAACGGGACGGAACTACGAGCAGTACTTC.

This clonotype appeared many times. The chain is built from TRBV5-1 and TRBJ2-2; unclear D gene. V lost 2 bases and J lost 2, with 10 bases in between. The CDR3 covers 15 residues. CDR1 and CDR2 (germline): SGHRS, YFSETQ. CDR3 protein: CASSFSPKNTGELFF. The CDR3 DNA reads TGCGCCAGCAGCTTTTCCCCCAAAAACACCGGGGAGCTGTTTTTT.

This clonotype was counted many times. The chain joins TRBV5-6 to TRBJ1-2; D may be TRBD1 (6 bases). Germline CDR1 and CDR2: SGHDT and YYEEEE. The CDR3 has 15 residues. Trimming stripped 4 bases from V and 5 bases from J, with 18 bases between. The CDR3 is CASSLGVSGVYGYTF. CDR3 in DNA: TGTGCCAGCAGCCTGGGTGTTTCAGGGGTATATGGCTACACCTTC.

On this clonotype: A read error may account for a junction end that differs from germline. The J gene is TRBJ2-7, the V gene TRBV28; D uncertain. Germline V gene sequence: CDR1 MDHEN, CDR2 SYDVKM. The CDR3 consists of 15 residues. CDR3 protein: CASSFLDRRSYGQYF. The CDR3 nucleotides are TGTGCCAGCAGTTTCCTAGACCGCAGGTCCTACGGGCAGTACTTC.